These 7 T cell receptor beta chains were all obtained from the same sample, sequenced in a study of CD8 T cells in Susac syndrome (dated by TCRdb to between 2018 and 2021). The protocol used for the library was the immunoSEQ multiplex PCR assay. RNA was extracted with the RNeasy kit and about 0.45 to 1 ug was reverse transcribed using random hexamers. TCRdb passed the public sequencing reads through fastp at Q25 and MiXCR, retaining productive beta sequences. Records with the same CDR3 protein are collapsed into one entry carrying the most frequent genes and DNA. This sample gives roughly 140,000 distinct CDR3 sequences in total; approximately 94% of them show up just once. The top ten constitute more than 0.075% of the sample. Sample: CD4+ T cells from PBMCs. Receptors originate from a human donor with Susac syndrome.

CDR3 loop: CASSFSGANYEQYF. DNA of the CDR3: TGTGCCAGCAGTTTCTCCGGGGCAAACTACGAGCAGTACTTC. The rearrangement joins TRBV12-3 or TRBV12-4 to TRBJ2-7; D may match TRBD1 or TRBD2 (5 bases each). The CDR3 is 14 amino acids. V lost 3 bases to trimming and J lost 3 bases, with 12 bases between them.

This chain links TRBV2 with TRBJ2-2; 8 nucleotides align to TRBD1. In germline, CDR1 is SNHLY, CDR2 FYNNEI. J lost 4 bases, V lost 6 bases, and 10 bases had no gene match. The CDR3 sequence is 16 residues long. CDR3 DNA sequence: TGTGCCAGCAGCCTCGGTGGACAGGGCCCCACCGGGGAGCTGTTTTTT. Its translation is CASSLGGQGPTGELFF.

The table lists this clonotype with a count of one. The rearrangement links TRBV3-1 to TRBJ1-4; 7 nucleotides line up with TRBD1. V gave up 5 bases and J gave up 5 bases; unmatched junction bases: 8. The CDR3 loop spans 15 amino acids. Per the germline V gene, CDR1 is LGHDT and CDR2 is YNNKEL (reference sequence). The CDR3 region is CASSSSGQSNEKLFF. The CDR3 coding sequence is TGTGCCAGCAGCTCTTCGGGACAGAGCAATGAAAAACTGTTTTTT. The complete variable domain, with remaining parts taken from reference TRBV3-1 and TRBJ1-4, reads DTAVSQTPKYLVTQMGNDKSIKCEQNLGHDTMYWYKQDSKKFLKIMFSYNNKELIINETVPNRFSPKSPDKAHLNLHINSLELGDSAVYFCASSSSGQSNEKLFFGSGTQLSVL.

This sequence joins TRBV24-1 and TRBJ1-1, with unresolved D. The V end lost 4 bases, the J end lost 8 bases, and 10 bases lay between the germline ends. The V gene's germline CDR1 is KGHDR and CDR2 SFDVKD. This CDR3 has 12 residues. The CDR3, as DNA: TGTGCCACCAGTGAGCCCGGTGGCGAAGCTTTCTTT. Its translation is CATSEPGGEAFF.

The chain employs TRBV18 and TRBJ1-4; D call uncertain. In germline, CDR1 is KGHSH, CDR2 LQKENI. The CDR3 consists of 13 residues. Trimming took off 1 base at V and 10 bases at J, with 10 bases between the two ends. In DNA, the CDR3 is TGTGCCAGCTCACCACGAGCTGAGGGAAAACTGTTTTTT. This translates into CASSPRAEGKLFF.

The CDR3 DNA is TGTGCCAGCAGGGGGACAGGGGGGCGAAATGGCTACACCTTC. It translates to CASRGTGGRNGYTF. The chain links TRBV3-1 to TRBJ1-2; 11 nucleotides line up with TRBD1. Per germline, CDR1 LGHDT and CDR2 YNNKEL (reference sequence). The length of the CDR3 is 14 residues. Trimming removed 6 bases from V and 6 bases from J; junction bases left unmatched: 6.

The CDR3 region is CSARSDSPYEQYF. The CDR3 DNA reads TGCAGTGCTAGGTCTGACTCCCCCTACGAGCAGTACTTC. The chain has TRBV20-1 and TRBJ2-7, with unresolved D. Per germline, CDR1 DFQATT and CDR2 SNEGSKA (reference sequence). V dropped 3 bases and J dropped 2 bases, with 11 bases sitting between them. This CDR3 spans 13 amino acids.